Below are 2 T cell receptor beta chains sequenced from a single sample in a study of long-term antiretroviral therapy in people with HIV. Running of the v3.0 immunoSEQ assay took place at survey level. Assay: immunoSEQ multiplex PCR; the TCRdb copy retains only in-frame clones and omits some. The table lists tens of thousands of clones, nearly 85% of them singletons. This specimen consisted of unsorted PBMCs, obtained 0.8 years before starting antiretroviral therapy. The receptors derive from a young man with HIV.

This CDR3 is CASSSAQGDTGELFF. In DNA, the CDR3 is TGTGCCAGCAGTTCTGCTCAGGGGGACACCGGGGAGCTGTTTTTT. The V gene is TRBV28, the J gene TRBJ2-2, with TRBD1 identical over 7 bases. V lost 4 bases and J lost 3; bases outside the gene matches: 5. Germline V gene lookup returns CDR1 MDHEN and CDR2 SYDVKM. CDR3 length: 15 residues.

This clone was recorded a few times. The rearrangement joins TRBV15 to TRBJ1-5, with D perhaps matching TRBD1 (6 bases). V was pared by 0 bases and J by 4 bases, with 13 bases between. The CDR3 sequence is 16 residues long. Germline CDR1 is LNHNV and CDR2 is YYDKDF (reference sequence). Here the CDR3 DNA reads TGTGCCACCAGCAGAGATAACTTGGGGGCTAATCAGCCCCAGCATTTT. Its translation is CATSRDNLGANQPQHF. The full variable domain, its missing parts supplied by reference TRBV15 and TRBJ1-5, is DAMVIQNPRYQVTQFGKPVTLSCSQTLNHNVMYWYQQKSSQAPKLLFHYYDKDFNNEADTPDNFQSRRPNTSFCFLDIRSPGLGDTAMYLCATSRDNLGANQPQHFGDGTRLSIL.